This TCR beta chain was retrieved from a study of T cell clones after liver transplantation (dated by TCRdb to the late 2010s). With respect to the entire study: ITN030ST, the source of the samples, was a randomized trial that attempted immunosuppression withdrawal within 2 years of liver transplantation. Donor-reactive T cell clones were identified using TCRbeta sequencing after a pre-transplant mixed lymphocyte reaction and were then followed in post-transplant blood. Third party-reactive TCRbeta sequences from pre-transplant MLRs were also identified as an antigen-independent comparator for donor-reactive sequences. Of the eight recipients, three were HCV-positive, while the remaining recipients had been transplanted for non-autoimmune, non-viral indications. No induction therapy was given to the subjects, and standard immunosuppression was administered until randomization at 12-24 months post-transplant. Tolerance meant complete immunosuppression withdrawal for at least one year without liver enzymes rising beyond twice the upper limit of normal. Blood samples were collected pre-transplant, pre-randomization before withdrawal, and post-randomization after either complete withdrawal or failed withdrawal. The studied cohort comprised 8 liver transplant recipients, 3 classified as tolerant and 5 as non-tolerant. Beyond this particular receptor, the publication reports: In most of the 8 subjects, regardless of tolerance or HCV status, circulating donor-reactive CD4 TCRbeta sequences dropped significantly post-transplant. In two subjects, low numbers of available donor cells limited the measurable donor-reactive repertoire. Because allograft tissue specimens were not available, migration of donor-reactive T cells into the graft, rather than deletion, may have occurred. The conclusions were considered preliminary, being limited by small, heterogeneous patient numbers and non-standardized post-transplant time points. When repertoire turnover was taken into account, detection of donor-reactive sequences was significantly reduced in 7 of 8 subjects for CD4 and in 8 of 8 subjects for CD8. The decline in donor-reactive sequences exceeded the decline in third party-reactive sequences, suggesting partial antigen-specific deletion that was unrelated to withdrawal success.

Reading the label with the study, this specimen's time point is: pre-transplant. Unstimulated PBMCs, after thawing, were stained for CD3, CD4 and CD8 and then FACS-sorted into CD3+CD4+ and CD3+CD8+ populations. All 8 studied subjects were randomized to immunosuppression withdrawal. The Qiagen DNeasy Blood and Tissue Kit was used for genomic DNA isolation. High-throughput TCRbeta CDR3 sequencing of frozen genomic DNA was performed by immunoSEQ, with PCR amplification, mapping, bias correction and internal controls included. Per the authors' processing: Productive rearrangements were kept, and unique TCRbeta sequences were defined by CDR3 nucleotide sequence plus V and J gene. For a sequence to be called donor-reactive, it needed a frequency of at least 0.01% and at least 5-fold expansion in CFSE-low cells compared with unstimulated pre-transplant cells. Minimum frequency thresholds were set for each subject on the basis of the unstimulated sample with the lowest template count, so that a detection power of at least 90% was ensured. Jensen-Shannon divergence between the top 1000 TCRbeta sequences after and before transplant was used to measure repertoire turnover. Changes in detection of donor-reactive sequences were assessed with two-sided Fisher's exact tests. The table was pulled from immuneACCESS by TCRdb, which kept in-frame rearrangements only. Such tables lose some clones; where checked, under half of the loss comes from unresolved V genes, and the rest has no known cause. The V and J calls and clone size come from that table; D and trimming were worked out from the DNA. The sample profile shows about 100,000 clones; 82% of them were found once. 0.99% of the sample lies in the top ten.

This clone was detected once. The clone's antigen remains unknown. Base-call qualities are not available, and no considerably larger clone is one nucleotide away. The starting material was CD4+ T cells from blood, obtained before liver transplant. The receptor's source is a human donor who received a liver transplant.

The CDR3 protein is CASSQEGRQGAEAFF. The DNA reads as follows: TGCGCCAGCAGCCAAGAAGGGCGCCAGGGGGCTGAAGCTTTCTTT. Recombination linked TRBV4-1 to TRBJ1-1; TRBD1 fits 7 bases in the junction. Spanning cysteine to phenylalanine, the CDR3 consists of 15 amino acids. The sequence is cut down to CDR3 DNA, 45 bases in frame from base 1. V and J are trimmed by 0 bases and 6 bases, and the gene matches miss 7 bases of the junction. In the germline V gene, CDR1 corresponds to MGHRA and CDR2 to YSYEKL.